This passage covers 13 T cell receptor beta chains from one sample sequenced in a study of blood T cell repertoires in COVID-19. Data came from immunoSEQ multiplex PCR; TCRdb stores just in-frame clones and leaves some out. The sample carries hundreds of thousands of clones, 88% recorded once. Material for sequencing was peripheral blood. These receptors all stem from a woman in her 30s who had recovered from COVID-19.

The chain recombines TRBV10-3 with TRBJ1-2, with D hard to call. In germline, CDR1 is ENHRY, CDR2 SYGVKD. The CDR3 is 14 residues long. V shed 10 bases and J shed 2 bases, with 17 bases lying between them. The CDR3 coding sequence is TGTGCCACCCATTACCTCGCGGTCAACTATGGCTACACCTTC. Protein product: CATHYLAVNYGYTF.

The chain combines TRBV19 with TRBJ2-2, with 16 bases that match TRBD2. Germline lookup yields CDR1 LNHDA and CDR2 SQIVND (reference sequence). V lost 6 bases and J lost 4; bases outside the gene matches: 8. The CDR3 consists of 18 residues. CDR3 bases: TGTGCCAGTAGGCCGGGACTAGCGGGGGGGCGAGGCACCGGGGAGCTGTTTTTT. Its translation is CASRPGLAGGRGTGELFF. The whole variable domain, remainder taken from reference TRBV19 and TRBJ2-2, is DGGITQSPKYLFRKEGQNVTLSCEQNLNHDAMYWYRQDPGQGLRLIYYSQIVNDFQKGDIAEGYSVSREKKESFPLTVTSAQKNPTAFYLCASRPGLAGGRGTGELFFGEGSRLTVL.

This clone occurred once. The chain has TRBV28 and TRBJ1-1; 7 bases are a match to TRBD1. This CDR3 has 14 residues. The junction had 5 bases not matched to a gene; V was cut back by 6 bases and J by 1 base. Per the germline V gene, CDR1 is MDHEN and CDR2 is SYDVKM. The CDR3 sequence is CASRRGLGNTEAFF. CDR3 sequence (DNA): TGTGCCAGCAGAAGGGGGCTGGGGAACACTGAAGCTTTCTTT.

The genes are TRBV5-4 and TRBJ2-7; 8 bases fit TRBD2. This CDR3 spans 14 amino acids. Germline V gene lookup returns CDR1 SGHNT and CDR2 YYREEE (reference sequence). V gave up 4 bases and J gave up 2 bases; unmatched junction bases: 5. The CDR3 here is CASSLTSGPYEQYF. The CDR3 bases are TGTGCCAGCAGCCTTACTAGCGGTCCCTACGAGCAGTACTTC.

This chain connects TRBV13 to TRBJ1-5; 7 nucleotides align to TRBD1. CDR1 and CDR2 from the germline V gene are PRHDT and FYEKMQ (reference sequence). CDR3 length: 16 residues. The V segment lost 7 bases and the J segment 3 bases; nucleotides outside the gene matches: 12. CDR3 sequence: CASTKGGRFHNQPQHF. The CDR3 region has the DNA TGTGCCAGCACCAAAGGGGGCAGGTTCCACAATCAGCCCCAGCATTTT.

The CDR3 DNA reads as TGTGCCAGCAGAACCGACAGGGACGGGGCCTATTTT. Translated: CASRTDRDGAYF. The V gene is TRBV2, the J gene TRBJ2-3; 7 bases fit TRBD1. V trimming: 6 bases; J trimming: 15 bases; junction bases outside the gene matches: 12. The germline V gene encodes CDR1 SNHLY and CDR2 FYNNEI. The CDR3 contains 12 residues.

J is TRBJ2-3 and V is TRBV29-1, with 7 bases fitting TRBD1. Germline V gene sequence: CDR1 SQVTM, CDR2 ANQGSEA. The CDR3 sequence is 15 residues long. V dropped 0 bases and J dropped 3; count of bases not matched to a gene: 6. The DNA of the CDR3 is TGCAGCGTTGAAGATCCGGGGACAGAAACAGATACGCAGTATTTT. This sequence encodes CSVEDPGTETDTQYF.

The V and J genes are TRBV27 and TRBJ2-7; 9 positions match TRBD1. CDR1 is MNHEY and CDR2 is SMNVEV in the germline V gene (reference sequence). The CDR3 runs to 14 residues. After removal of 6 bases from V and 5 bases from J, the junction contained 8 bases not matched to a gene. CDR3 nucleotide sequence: TGTGCCAGCAGGGGACCGGGACAGGGCCACGAGCAGTACTTC. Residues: CASRGPGQGHEQYF.

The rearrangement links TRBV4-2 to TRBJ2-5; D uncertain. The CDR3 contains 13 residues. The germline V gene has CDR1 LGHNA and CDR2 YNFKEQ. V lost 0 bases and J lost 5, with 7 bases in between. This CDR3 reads CASSQDLPETQYF. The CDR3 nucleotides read TGTGCCAGCAGCCAAGATCTCCCCGAGACCCAGTACTTC.

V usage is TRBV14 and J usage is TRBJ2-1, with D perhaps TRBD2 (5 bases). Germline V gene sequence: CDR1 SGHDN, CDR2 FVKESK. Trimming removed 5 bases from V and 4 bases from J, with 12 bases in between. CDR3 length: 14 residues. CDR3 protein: CASSIRESYNEQFF. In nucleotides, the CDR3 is TGTGCCAGCAGCATAAGGGAGTCTTACAATGAGCAGTTCTTC.

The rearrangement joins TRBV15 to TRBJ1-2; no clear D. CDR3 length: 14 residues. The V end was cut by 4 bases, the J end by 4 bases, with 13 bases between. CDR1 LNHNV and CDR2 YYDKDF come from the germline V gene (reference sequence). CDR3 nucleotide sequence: TGTGCCACCAGCACATGGAACAGCGGCTATGGCTACACCTTC. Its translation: CATSTWNSGYGYTF. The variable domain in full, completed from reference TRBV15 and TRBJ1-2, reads DAMVIQNPRYQVTQFGKPVTLSCSQTLNHNVMYWYQQKSSQAPKLLFHYYDKDFNNEADTPDNFQSRRPNTSFCFLDIRSPGLGDTAMYLCATSTWNSGYGYTFGSGTRLTVV.

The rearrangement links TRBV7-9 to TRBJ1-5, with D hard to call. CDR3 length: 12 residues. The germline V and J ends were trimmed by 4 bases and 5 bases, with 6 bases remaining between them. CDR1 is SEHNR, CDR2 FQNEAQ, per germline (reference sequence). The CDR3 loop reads CASSSADQPQHF. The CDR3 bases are TGTGCCAGCAGCTCAGCCGATCAGCCCCAGCATTTT.

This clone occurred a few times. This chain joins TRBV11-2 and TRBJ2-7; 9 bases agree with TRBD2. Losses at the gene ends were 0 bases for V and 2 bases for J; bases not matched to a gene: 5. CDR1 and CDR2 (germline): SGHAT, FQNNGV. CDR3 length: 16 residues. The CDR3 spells CASSLEESSGAYEQYF. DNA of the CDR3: TGTGCCAGCAGCTTAGAGGAGTCTAGCGGGGCCTACGAGCAGTACTTC.